This T cell receptor beta chain originates from a study of cytomegalovirus exposure and HLA in healthy donors. The study, taken as a whole, reports: Sequencing likely caused a cluster of highly shared sequence variants. In a later analysis, the majority of CMV-associated beta chains seemingly showed HLA restriction. Data from an earlier analysis indicated that most TCR beta V segments were productive either about 90% or about 30% of the time.

Per germline, CDR1 SQVTM and CDR2 ANQGSEA. The CDR3 consists of 14 residues. With 6 bases clipped from V and 0 bases from J, the junction kept 7 bases outside the gene matches. 60 Vbeta and 13 Jbeta primers were used in PCR. Libraries were prepared by immunoSEQ multiplex PCR; TCRdb keeps only in-frame clonotypes and omits some of them. The sample holds some 65,000 clones, less than 75% seen once. Donors showed nominal health when sampled, although they likely had unrecorded immune exposures. Note on this clone: No antigen is known for it.

The sample consisted of PBMCs. V is TRBV29-1 and J is TRBJ1-1, with 7 bases identical to TRBD1. This clonotype originated in a woman younger than 45 in good health and CMV-seronegative. CDR3 nucleotides: TGCAGCGTCTCGGGACAGATCATGAACACTGAAGCTTTCTTT. Its translation is CSVSGQIMNTEAFF.